These T cell receptor beta chains were read from a single sample in a study of naive and memory T cell subsets. Each CDR3 protein gets one entry after TCRdb re-called the UMI-ligation and nested PCR reads with MiXCR. The sample includes approximately 89,000 distinct CDR3 sequences, roughly 7% of them seen just once. Material for sequencing was central memory CD4+ T cells from blood. These receptors were collected from a human donor in good health. Each CDR3 is given with its conserved first and last residue. The D gene is left open where the match is weak. For some rows the clone size is stated as once, few or many, or as a class when expanded; others skip it.

J: TRBJ1-6; V: TRBV28; size: many; D: .; CDR3: CASSFSTQLNSPLHF; DNA: TGTGCCAGCAGTTTCTCGACCCAGCTGAATTCACCCCTCCACTTT
J: TRBJ2-7; V: TRBV18; size: many; D: .; CDR3: CASSPVLESFYEQYF; DNA: TGTGCCAGCTCACCAGTATTAGAGTCCTTCTACGAGCAGTACTTC
J: TRBJ2-1; V: TRBV14; size: .; D: TRBD2; CDR3: CASSLEREGRREQFF; DNA: TGTGCCAGCAGCCTCGAGCGGGAGGGCCGGAGGGAGCAGTTCTTC
J: TRBJ2-4; V: TRBV27; size: .; D: TRBD2; CDR3: CASSLSTSGSDIQYF; DNA: TGTGCCAGCAGTTTATCAACTAGCGGGAGCGACATTCAGTACTTC
J: TRBJ1-6; V: TRBV5-6; size: many; D: .; CDR3: CASSYRLQDPRSPLHF; DNA: TGTGCCAGCAGCTACAGGCTTCAGGATCCGAGATCACCCCTCCACTTT
J: TRBJ2-1; V: TRBV7-2; size: many; D: TRBD2; CDR3: CASSLATSVYNEQFF; DNA: TGTGCCAGCAGCTTAGCGACTAGCGTCTACAATGAGCAGTTCTTC
J: TRBJ2-7; V: TRBV5-1; size: .; D: .; CDR3: CASSLGGPTSSYEQYF; DNA: TGCGCCAGCAGCTTGGGGGGACCCACAAGCTCCTACGAGCAGTACTTC
J: TRBJ2-1; V: TRBV6-2/TRBV6-3; size: few; D: .; CDR3: CASSPHGGWRVNEQFF; DNA: TGTGCCAGCAGTCCCCATGGGGGGTGGAGGGTCAATGAGCAGTTCTTC
J: TRBJ1-2; V: TRBV9; size: .; D: .; CDR3: CASSPSTGHPYGYTF; DNA: TGTGCCAGCAGCCCCTCGACAGGTCACCCCTATGGCTACACCTTC
J: TRBJ2-7; V: TRBV29-1; size: many; D: TRBD1; CDR3: CSVHRPSTGGKNEQYF; DNA: TGCAGCGTTCACCGCCCTTCGACAGGGGGCAAGAACGAGCAGTACTTC
J: TRBJ1-2; V: TRBV28; size: .; D: .; CDR3: CASSLQRRNYGYTF; DNA: TGTGCCAGCAGCCTACAACGGCGGAACTATGGCTACACCTTC
J: TRBJ2-5; V: TRBV19; size: .; D: TRBD2; CDR3: CASTPSGAQETQYF; DNA: TGTGCCAGTACCCCCAGCGGGGCCCAAGAGACCCAGTACTTC
J: TRBJ2-1; V: TRBV4-1; size: many; D: TRBD2; CDR3: CASSQDAPTSGRINEQFF; DNA: TGCGCCAGCAGCCAAGATGCCCCAACTAGCGGGAGGATCAATGAGCAGTTCTTC
J: TRBJ2-1; V: TRBV4-3; size: few; D: TRBD1; CDR3: CASSPDRGFLYNEQFF; DNA: TGCGCCAGCAGCCCAGACAGGGGCTTTCTCTACAATGAGCAGTTCTTC
J: TRBJ1-5; V: TRBV6-5; size: many; D: .; CDR3: CASSYTRDQPQHF; DNA: TGTGCCAGCAGTTACACCCGGGATCAGCCCCAGCATTTT
J: TRBJ1-2; V: TRBV28; size: many; D: .; CDR3: CASRSYAPTANYGYTF; DNA: TGTGCCAGCAGGTCATATGCCCCGACGGCAAACTATGGCTACACCTTC
J: TRBJ1-1; V: TRBV6-2/TRBV6-3; size: many; D: TRBD1; CDR3: CASRRDSKNTEAFF; DNA: TGTGCCAGCAGGAGGGACAGTAAGAACACTGAAGCTTTCTTT